The text below deals with one T cell receptor beta chain. This entry comes from a study of blood T cell repertoires in COVID-19. Whole-study context: T cells, B-cell-depleted T cells, or PBMCs supplied cDNA or gDNA.

CDR1 and CDR2 (germline): MDHEN, SYDVKM. This CDR3 is built from 15 residues. The junction had 7 bases not matched to a gene; V was cut back by 7 bases and J by 3 bases. Generated by immunoSEQ multiplex PCR, the TCRdb table keeps only in-frame clones and is missing some. The sample yields 100,000 to 150,000 clones, approximately 83% seen once. What was sequenced was peripheral blood. This clonotype originated in an elderly man with active or convalescent COVID-19. This sequence joins TRBV28 and TRBJ1-3, with 9 bases aligning to TRBD1. The CDR3 DNA reads as TGTGCCAGCATCTCGGGACAGGGCCTTGGAAACACCATATATTTT. Protein product: CASISGQGLGNTIYF.